This TCR beta chain was documented in a study of blood T cell repertoires in COVID-19. Study background: PBMCs, B-cell-depleted T cells, or T cells were the source of the cDNA or gDNA that made up the material.

Germline CDR1 reads SGHAT; CDR2 reads FQNNGV. The CDR3 is 14 residues long. V lost 4 bases to trimming and J lost 2 bases; unmatched junction nucleotides: 3. Original data processing: How many nucleated cells were present was estimated from reference gene primer amplification. Here immunoSEQ multiplex PCR was the method, and the copy in TCRdb shows in-frame clones only, minus some. The DNA gave D and trimming, while V, J and clone size come from that table. The table records 50,000 to 75,000 clones, 65% to 85% of them present only once. The chain uses TRBV11-2 and TRBJ2-3; 7 nucleotides line up with TRBD1. This receptor was identified in a man older than 75 with active or convalescent COVID-19. The source material was peripheral blood. The CDR3: CASSSGQFTDTQYF. CDR3 coding DNA: TGTGCCAGCAGCTCGGGACAGTTCACAGATACGCAGTATTTT.